This T cell receptor (beta chain) is from a study of blood T cell repertoires in COVID-19. About the research overall: Acute-phase and convalescent COVID-19 samples originated in the United States, Italy and Spain. The cDNA or gDNA used as material had been derived from T cells, B-cell-depleted T cells, or PBMCs.

Germline V CDR1 and CDR2: SGHTA, FQGTGA. The ends were cut back, 4 bases at V and 5 bases at J, with 15 bases in the middle. CDR3 length: 15 amino acids. Per the study methods: Amplification with reference gene primers provided the estimates of nucleated cell counts. The method was immunoSEQ multiplex PCR; TCRdb's version includes in-frame clones alone and lacks a portion of them. V and J calls and clone size are copied from that table; D and trimming were computed from the DNA. The sample includes around 120,000 clones, over 80% seen only once; the top ten take roughly 10%. Sequenced sample: peripheral blood. The chain combines TRBV7-3 with TRBJ2-1; D is ambiguous. The source is a man aged 35 to 55 with active or convalescent COVID-19. CDR3 protein: CASSYTSGSNNEQFF. The CDR3 bases are TGTGCCAGCAGCTATACTTCCGGGTCAAACAATGAGCAGTTCTTC.